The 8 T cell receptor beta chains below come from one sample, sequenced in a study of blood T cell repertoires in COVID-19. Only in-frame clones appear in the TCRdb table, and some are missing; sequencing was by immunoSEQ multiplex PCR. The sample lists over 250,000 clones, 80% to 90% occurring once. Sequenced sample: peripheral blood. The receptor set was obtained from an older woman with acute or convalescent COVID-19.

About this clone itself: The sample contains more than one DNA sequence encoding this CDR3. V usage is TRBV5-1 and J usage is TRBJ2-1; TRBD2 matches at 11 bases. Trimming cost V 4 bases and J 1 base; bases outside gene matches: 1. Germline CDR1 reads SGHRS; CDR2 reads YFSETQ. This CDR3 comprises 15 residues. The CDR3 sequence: CASSPSGGSYNEQFF. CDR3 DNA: TGCGCCAGCAGCCCTAGCGGGGGGTCCTACAATGAGCAGTTCTTC.

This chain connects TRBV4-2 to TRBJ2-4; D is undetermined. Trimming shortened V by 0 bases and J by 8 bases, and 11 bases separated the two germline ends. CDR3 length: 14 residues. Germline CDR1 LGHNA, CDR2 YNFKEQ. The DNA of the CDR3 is TGTGCCAGCAGCCAAGATGAGGTAGTGGACATTCAGTACTTC. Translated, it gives CASSQDEVVDIQYF.

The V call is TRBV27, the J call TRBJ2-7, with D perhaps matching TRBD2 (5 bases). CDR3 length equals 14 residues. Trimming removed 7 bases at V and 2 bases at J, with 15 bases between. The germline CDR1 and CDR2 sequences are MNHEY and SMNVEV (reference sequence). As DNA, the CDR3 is TGTGCCAGCAAGGTGAACGGAGGAACCTACGAGCAGTACTTC. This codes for CASKVNGGTYEQYF.

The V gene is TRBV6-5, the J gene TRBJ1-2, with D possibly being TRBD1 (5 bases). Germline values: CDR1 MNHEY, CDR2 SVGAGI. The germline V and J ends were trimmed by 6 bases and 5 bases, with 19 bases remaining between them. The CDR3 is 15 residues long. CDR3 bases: TGTGCCAGCAGCCTACTAGGGACGGGGGAATATGGCTACACCTTC. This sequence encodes CASSLLGTGEYGYTF.

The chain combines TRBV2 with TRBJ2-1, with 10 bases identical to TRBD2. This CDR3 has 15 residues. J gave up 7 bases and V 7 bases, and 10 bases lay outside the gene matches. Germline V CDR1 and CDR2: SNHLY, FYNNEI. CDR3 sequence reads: CASTSGTSDGNEQFF. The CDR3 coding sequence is TGTGCCAGCACCTCCGGGACTAGCGATGGAAATGAGCAGTTCTTC.

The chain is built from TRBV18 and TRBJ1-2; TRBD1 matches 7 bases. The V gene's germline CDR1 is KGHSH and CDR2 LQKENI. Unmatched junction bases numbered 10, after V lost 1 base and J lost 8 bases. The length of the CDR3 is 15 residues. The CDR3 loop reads CASSPRETGSQGYTF. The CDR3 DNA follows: TGTGCCAGCTCACCACGCGAGACAGGGTCCCAGGGCTACACCTTC.

CDR3: CASSLMGQNTGELFF. Here the CDR3 DNA reads TGCGCCAGCAGCCTAATGGGACAGAACACCGGGGAGCTGTTTTTT. This chain joins TRBV5-1 and TRBJ2-2; TRBD1 might be the D (6 bases). This CDR3 is built from 15 residues. Germline-derived CDR1 and CDR2 are SGHRS and YFSETQ. Trimming left V 4 bases short and J 1 base short, with 11 bases between.

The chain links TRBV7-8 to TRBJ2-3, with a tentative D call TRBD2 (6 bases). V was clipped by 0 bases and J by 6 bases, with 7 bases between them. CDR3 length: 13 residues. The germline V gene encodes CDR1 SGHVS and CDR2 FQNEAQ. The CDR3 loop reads CASSLALADTQYF. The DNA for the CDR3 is TGTGCCAGCAGCTTAGCGCTAGCGGATACGCAGTATTTT.